This passage covers 9 T cell receptor beta chains from one sample sequenced in a study of blood T cell repertoires in COVID-19. Data came from immunoSEQ multiplex PCR; TCRdb stores just in-frame clones and leaves some out. The table includes approximately 69,000 clones, approximately 80% detected once. Sequenced material: peripheral blood. The receptors originated from a woman aged 65 to 85 with acute or convalescent COVID-19.

The chain employs TRBV5-1 and TRBJ1-6, with a tentative D call TRBD1 (6 bases). The CDR3 length is 14 residues. Looked up from germline, CDR1 is SGHRS and CDR2 is YFSETQ. Trimming removed 3 bases at V and 5 bases at J, with 9 bases between. The CDR3 region is CASSSDRNNSPLHF. The CDR3, as DNA: TGCGCCAGCAGCTCGGACAGAAATAATTCACCCCTCCACTTT.

The chain uses TRBV19 and TRBJ2-1; the match to TRBD1 covers 7 bases. There are 14 residues in the CDR3. J gave up 1 base and V 10 bases, and 7 bases lay outside the gene matches. Germline CDR1 and CDR2: LNHDA and SQIVND (reference sequence). CDR3 region: CATRPGQSYNEQFF. CDR3 DNA: TGTGCCACCCGACCGGGACAGTCCTACAATGAGCAGTTCTTC. The full variable domain, completed using reference TRBV19 and TRBJ2-1, is DGGITQSPKYLFRKEGQNVTLSCEQNLNHDAMYWYRQDPGQGLRLIYYSQIVNDFQKGDIAEGYSVSREKKESFPLTVTSAQKNPTAFYLCATRPGQSYNEQFFGPGTRLTVL.

This clone appeared a single time. J is TRBJ2-4 and V is TRBV3-1 (or the pseudogene TRBV3-2); 9 bases line up with TRBD2. CDR3 size: 16 residues. Unmatched junction bases numbered 6, after V lost 0 bases and J lost 6 bases. Germline CDR1 LGHDT, CDR2 YNNKEL (reference sequence). The CDR3, as DNA: TGTGCCAGCAGCCAAGAGTTCGCGGGAGGGCGAAACATTCAGTACTTC. It is translated as CASSQEFAGGRNIQYF.

The chain links TRBV28 to TRBJ1-5, with 7 bases identical to TRBD1. The junction had 10 bases not matched to a gene; V was cut back by 8 bases and J by 3 bases. This CDR3 region has 15 residues. Germline V gene data show CDR1 as MDHEN and CDR2 as SYDVKM. The chain's CDR3 is CASGLKGTVNQPQHF. The CDR3 nucleotides are TGTGCCAGCGGTCTCAAGGGGACAGTCAATCAGCCCCAGCATTTT.

The chain joins TRBV12-5 to TRBJ2-1; 8 positions match TRBD2. The junction had 11 bases not matched to a gene; V was cut back by 6 bases and J by 7 bases. There are 15 residues in the CDR3. The germline gives CDR1 LGHNT, CDR2 FRNRAP. Here the CDR3 reads CASGRGRVAGNEQFF. DNA of the CDR3: TGTGCTAGTGGCCGCGGTCGGGTAGCGGGAAATGAGCAGTTCTTC. Based on the CDR3 plus reference TRBV12-5 and TRBJ2-1, the full variable domain is DARVTQTPRHKVTEMGQEVTMRCQPILGHNTVFWYRQTMMQGLELLAYFRNRAPLDDSGMPKDRFSAEMPDATLATLKIQPSEPRDSAVYFCASGRGRVAGNEQFFGPGTRLTVL.

The rearrangement joins TRBV7-2 to TRBJ1-6; D is unresolved. Germline lookup yields CDR1 SGHTA and CDR2 FQGNSA. The CDR3 runs to 14 residues. V shed 5 bases and J shed 10 bases, with 15 bases lying between them. The CDR3 DNA sequence: TGTGCCAGCAGCCTCCGTGGAGCGCGATCACCCCTCCACTTT. It yields the protein CASSLRGARSPLHF.

This clone occurred once. The J gene is TRBJ1-6, the V gene TRBV5-1; weak D call: TRBD1 (6 bases). This CDR3 spans 15 amino acids. Germline V gene sequence: CDR1 SGHRS, CDR2 YFSETQ. The V and J ends lost 6 bases and 3 bases respectively, with 13 bases between them. CDR3 protein: CASKGTLGYNSPLHF. As DNA, the CDR3 is TGCGCCAGCAAGGGGACACTGGGCTATAATTCACCCCTCCACTTT. Variable domain in full (rest from reference TRBV5-1 and TRBJ1-6): KAGVTQTPRYLIKTRGQQVTLSCSPISGHRSVSWYQQTPGQGLQFLFEYFSETQRNKGNFPGRFSGRQFSNSRSEMNVSTLELGDSALYLCASKGTLGYNSPLHFGNGTRLTVT.

This clone was recorded once. CDR3 residues: CASSSDPGQGNYGYTF. In nucleotides, the CDR3 is TGTGCCAGCAGTTCTGACCCGGGACAGGGGAACTATGGCTACACCTTC. The chain joins TRBV6-6 to TRBJ1-2; 10 positions match TRBD1. Germline-derived CDR1 and CDR2 are MNHNY and SVGAGI (reference sequence). J lost 2 bases, V lost 4 bases, and 7 bases had no gene match. This CDR3 is 16 amino acids long.

This chain joins TRBV29-1 and TRBJ2-3, with a possible D match to TRBD2 (5 bases). The germline V gene encodes CDR1 SQVTM and CDR2 ANQGSEA. Trimming stripped 6 bases from V and 1 base from J, with 11 bases between. The CDR3 spans 13 residues. CDR3 protein: CSVSGGGTDTQYF. CDR3 DNA: TGCAGCGTCTCCGGAGGTGGCACAGATACGCAGTATTTT.